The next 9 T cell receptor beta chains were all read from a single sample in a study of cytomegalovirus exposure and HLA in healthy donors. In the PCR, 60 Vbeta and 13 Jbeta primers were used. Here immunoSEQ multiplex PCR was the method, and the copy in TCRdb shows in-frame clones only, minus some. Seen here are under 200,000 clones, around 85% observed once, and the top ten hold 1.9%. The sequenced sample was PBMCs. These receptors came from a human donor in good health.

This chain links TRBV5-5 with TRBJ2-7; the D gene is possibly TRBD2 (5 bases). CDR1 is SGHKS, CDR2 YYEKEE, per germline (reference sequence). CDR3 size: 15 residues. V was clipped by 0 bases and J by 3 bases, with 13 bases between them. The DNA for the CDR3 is TGTGCCAGCAGCTTGGGAGCGAGGGTAGACTACGAGCAGTACTTC. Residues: CASSLGARVDYEQYF.

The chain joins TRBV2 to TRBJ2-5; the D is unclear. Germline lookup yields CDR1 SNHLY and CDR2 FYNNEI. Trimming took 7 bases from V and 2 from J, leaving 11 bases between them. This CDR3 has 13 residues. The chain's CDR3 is CASTPGRQETQYF. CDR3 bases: TGTGCCAGCACACCAGGCCGGCAAGAGACCCAGTACTTC.

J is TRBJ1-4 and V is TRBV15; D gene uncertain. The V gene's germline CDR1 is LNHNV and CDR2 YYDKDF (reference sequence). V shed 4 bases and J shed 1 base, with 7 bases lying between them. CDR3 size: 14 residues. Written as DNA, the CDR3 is TGTGCCACCAGCACGAGCGGAACTAATGAAAAACTGTTTTTT. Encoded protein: CATSTSGTNEKLFF.

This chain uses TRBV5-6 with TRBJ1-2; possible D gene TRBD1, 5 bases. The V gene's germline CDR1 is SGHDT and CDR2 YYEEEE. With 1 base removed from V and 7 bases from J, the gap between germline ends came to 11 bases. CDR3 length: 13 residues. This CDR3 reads CASSLWGSRGYTF. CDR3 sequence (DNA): TGTGCCAGCAGCTTGTGGGGCTCGCGTGGCTACACCTTC.

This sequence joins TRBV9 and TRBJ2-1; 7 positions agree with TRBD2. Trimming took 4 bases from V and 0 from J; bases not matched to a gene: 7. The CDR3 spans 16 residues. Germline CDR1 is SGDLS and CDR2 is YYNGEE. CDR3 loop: CASSPAGGSSYNEQFF. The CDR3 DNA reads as TGTGCCAGCAGCCCAGCCGGGGGGAGCTCCTACAATGAGCAGTTCTTC.

CDR3 protein: CASSGTSGASETQYF. The CDR3 DNA follows: TGTGCCAGCAGTGGGACTAGCGGGGCGTCGGAGACCCAGTACTTC. The rearrangement uses TRBV2 and TRBJ2-5, with TRBD2 identical over 12 bases. Trimming at V came to 4 bases and at J to 5 bases, leaving 5 bases not matched to a gene. The CDR3 covers 15 residues. The germline gives CDR1 SNHLY, CDR2 FYNNEI.

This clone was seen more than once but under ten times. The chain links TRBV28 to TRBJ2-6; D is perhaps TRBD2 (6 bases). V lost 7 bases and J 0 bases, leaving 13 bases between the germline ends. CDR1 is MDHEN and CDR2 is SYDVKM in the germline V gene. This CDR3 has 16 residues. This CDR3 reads CASIQGGFSGANVLTF. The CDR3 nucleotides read TGTGCCAGCATCCAGGGAGGATTCTCTGGGGCCAACGTCCTGACTTTC. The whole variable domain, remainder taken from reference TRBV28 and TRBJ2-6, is DVKVTQSSRYLVKRTGEKVFLECVQDMDHENMFWYRQDPGLGLRLIYFSYDVKMKEKGDIPEGYSVSREKKERFSLILESASTNQTSMYLCASIQGGFSGANVLTFGAGSRLTVL.

CDR3 DNA sequence: TGCGCCAGCAGCTTGCACAGCTCTGGAAACACCATATATTTT. This translates into CASSLHSSGNTIYF. This rearrangement joins TRBV5-1 to TRBJ1-3; D is unclear. Trimming pared 1 base from V and 0 bases from J, leaving 5 bases between. The germline CDR1 and CDR2 sequences are SGHRS and YFSETQ. The CDR3 runs to 14 residues.

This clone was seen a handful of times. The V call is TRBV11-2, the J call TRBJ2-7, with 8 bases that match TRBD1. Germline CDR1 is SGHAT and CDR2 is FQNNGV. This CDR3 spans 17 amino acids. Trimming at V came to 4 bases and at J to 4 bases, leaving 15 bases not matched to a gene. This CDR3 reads CASSWTFRPGTGYEQYF. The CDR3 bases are TGTGCCAGCAGCTGGACCTTCAGGCCCGGGACAGGATACGAGCAGTACTTC.